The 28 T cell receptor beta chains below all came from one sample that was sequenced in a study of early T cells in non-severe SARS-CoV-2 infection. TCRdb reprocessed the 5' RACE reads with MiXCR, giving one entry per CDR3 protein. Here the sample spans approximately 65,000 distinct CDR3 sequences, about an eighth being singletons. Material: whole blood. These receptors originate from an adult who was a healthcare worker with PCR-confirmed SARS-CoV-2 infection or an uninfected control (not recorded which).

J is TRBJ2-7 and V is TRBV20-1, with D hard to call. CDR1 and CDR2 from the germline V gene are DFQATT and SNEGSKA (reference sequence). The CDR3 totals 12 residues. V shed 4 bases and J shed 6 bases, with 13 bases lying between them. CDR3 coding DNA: TGCAGTGCTACCGTTCGGACGTCCGAGCAGTACTTC. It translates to CSATVRTSEQYF.

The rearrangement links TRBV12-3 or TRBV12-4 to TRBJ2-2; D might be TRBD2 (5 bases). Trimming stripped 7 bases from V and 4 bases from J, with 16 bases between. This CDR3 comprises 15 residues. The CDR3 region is CASTARGIGTGELFF. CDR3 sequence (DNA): TGTGCCAGCACCGCTCGAGGGATCGGCACCGGGGAGCTGTTTTTT.

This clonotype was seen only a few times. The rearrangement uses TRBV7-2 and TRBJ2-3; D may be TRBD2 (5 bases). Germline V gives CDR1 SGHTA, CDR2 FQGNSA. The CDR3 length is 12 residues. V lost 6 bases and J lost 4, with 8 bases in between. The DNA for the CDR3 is TGTGCCAGCAGGGGAGTTCCAGATACGCAGTATTTT. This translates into CASRGVPDTQYF.

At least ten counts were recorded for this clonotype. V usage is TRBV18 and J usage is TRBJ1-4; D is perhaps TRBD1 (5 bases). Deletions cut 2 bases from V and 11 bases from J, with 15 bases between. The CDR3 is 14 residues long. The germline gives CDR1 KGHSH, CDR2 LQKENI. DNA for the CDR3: TGTGCCAGCTCACCAGAGGATGGGAAGGGGAAACTGTTTTTT. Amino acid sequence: CASSPEDGKGKLFF.

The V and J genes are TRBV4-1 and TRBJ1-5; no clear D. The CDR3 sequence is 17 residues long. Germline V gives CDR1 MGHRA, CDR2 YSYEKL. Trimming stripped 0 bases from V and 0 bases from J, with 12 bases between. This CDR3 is CASSQDPGRISNQPQHF. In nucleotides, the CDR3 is TGCGCCAGCAGCCAAGATCCGGGCAGAATTAGCAATCAGCCCCAGCATTTT.

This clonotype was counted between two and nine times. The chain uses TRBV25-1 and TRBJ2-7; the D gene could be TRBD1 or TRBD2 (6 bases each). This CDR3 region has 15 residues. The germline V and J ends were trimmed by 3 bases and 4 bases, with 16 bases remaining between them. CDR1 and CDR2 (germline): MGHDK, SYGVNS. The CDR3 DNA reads TGTGCCAGCAGTGACTCGGGGGCAAGGCGGTACGAGCAGTACTTC. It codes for CASSDSGARRYEQYF.

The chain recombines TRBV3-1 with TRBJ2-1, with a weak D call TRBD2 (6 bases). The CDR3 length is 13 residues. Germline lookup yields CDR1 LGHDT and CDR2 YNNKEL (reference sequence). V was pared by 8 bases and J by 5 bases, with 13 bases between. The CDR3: CASSGEANNEQFF. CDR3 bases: TGTGCCAGCTCGGGAGAAGCCAACAATGAGCAGTTCTTC.

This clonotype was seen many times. The CDR3 loop is CASSLVISYEQYF. The CDR3 DNA follows: TGTGCCAGCAGCTTAGTCATCTCCTACGAGCAGTACTTC. J is TRBJ2-7 and V is TRBV11-2; D is unresolved. CDR3 size: 13 residues. Trimming stripped 1 base from V and 0 bases from J, with 4 bases between. Germline CDR1 is SGHAT and CDR2 is FQNNGV.

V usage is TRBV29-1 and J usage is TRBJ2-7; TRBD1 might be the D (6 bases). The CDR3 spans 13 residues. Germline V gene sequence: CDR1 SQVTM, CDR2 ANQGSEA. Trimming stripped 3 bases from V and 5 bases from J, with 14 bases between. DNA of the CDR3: TGCAGCGTTGATAAACAGGGAGACCACGAGCAGTACTTC. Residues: CSVDKQGDHEQYF.

CDR3 DNA sequence: TGCGCCAGCAGTGAGCCCCCCTGGACAGGGCAAGAGACCCAGTACTTC. Translated: CASSEPPWTGQETQYF. V gene TRBV10-2 combines with J gene TRBJ2-5; 8 bases line up with TRBD1. V dropped 2 bases and J dropped 2; count of bases not matched to a gene: 7. Germline V gene data show CDR1 as WSHSY and CDR2 as SAAADI. The CDR3 sequence is 16 residues long.

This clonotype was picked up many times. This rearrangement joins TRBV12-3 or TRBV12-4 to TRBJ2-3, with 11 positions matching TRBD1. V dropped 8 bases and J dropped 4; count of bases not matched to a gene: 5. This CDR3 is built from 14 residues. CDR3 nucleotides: TGTGCCAGCCAGCCGGGACAGGGGGCAGATACGCAGTATTTT. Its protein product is CASQPGQGADTQYF.

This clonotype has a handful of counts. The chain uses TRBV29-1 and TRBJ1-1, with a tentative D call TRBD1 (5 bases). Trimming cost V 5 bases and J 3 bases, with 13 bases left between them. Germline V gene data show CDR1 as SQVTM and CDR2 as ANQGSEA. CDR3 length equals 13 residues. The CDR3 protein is CSVQSQGDTEAFF. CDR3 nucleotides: TGCAGCGTTCAGTCCCAGGGTGACACTGAAGCTTTCTTT.

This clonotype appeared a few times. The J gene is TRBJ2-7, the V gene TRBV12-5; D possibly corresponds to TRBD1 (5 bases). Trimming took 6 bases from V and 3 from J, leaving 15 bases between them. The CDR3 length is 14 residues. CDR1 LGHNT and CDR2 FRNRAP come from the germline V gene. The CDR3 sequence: CASGMSRGLYEQYF. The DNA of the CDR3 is TGTGCTAGTGGCATGTCAAGGGGCCTCTACGAGCAGTACTTC.

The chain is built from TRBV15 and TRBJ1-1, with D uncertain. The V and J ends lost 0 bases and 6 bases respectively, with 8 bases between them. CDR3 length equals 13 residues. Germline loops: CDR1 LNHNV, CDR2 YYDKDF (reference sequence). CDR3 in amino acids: CATSRDGQSEAFF. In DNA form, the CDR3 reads TGTGCCACCAGCAGAGATGGTCAGTCTGAAGCTTTCTTT.

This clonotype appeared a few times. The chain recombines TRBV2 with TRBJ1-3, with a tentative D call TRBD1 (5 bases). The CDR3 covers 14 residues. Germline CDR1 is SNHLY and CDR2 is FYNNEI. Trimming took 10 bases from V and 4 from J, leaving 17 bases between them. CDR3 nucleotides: TGTGCCACTACACTCGGGGGAACGGGAAACACCATATATTTT. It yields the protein CATTLGGTGNTIYF.

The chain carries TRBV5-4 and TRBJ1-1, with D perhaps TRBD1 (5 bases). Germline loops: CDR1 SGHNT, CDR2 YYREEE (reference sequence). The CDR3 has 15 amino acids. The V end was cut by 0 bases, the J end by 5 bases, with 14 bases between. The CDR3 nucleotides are TGTGCCAGCAGCTTGGCCGGGCCAGGGAAAACTGAAGCTTTCTTT. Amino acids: CASSLAGPGKTEAFF.

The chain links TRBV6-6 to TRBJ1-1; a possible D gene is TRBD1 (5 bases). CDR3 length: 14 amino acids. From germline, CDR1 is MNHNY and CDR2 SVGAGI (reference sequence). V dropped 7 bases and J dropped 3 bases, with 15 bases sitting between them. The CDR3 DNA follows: TGTGCCAGCATTCGGACAAGGACTGACACTGAAGCTTTCTTT. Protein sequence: CASIRTRTDTEAFF.

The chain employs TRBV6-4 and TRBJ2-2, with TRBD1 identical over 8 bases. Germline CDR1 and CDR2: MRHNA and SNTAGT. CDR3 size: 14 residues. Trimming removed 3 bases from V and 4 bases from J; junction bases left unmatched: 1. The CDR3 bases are TGTGCCAGCAGTGAGCAGGGGGCCACCGGGGAGCTGTTTTTT. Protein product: CASSEQGATGELFF.

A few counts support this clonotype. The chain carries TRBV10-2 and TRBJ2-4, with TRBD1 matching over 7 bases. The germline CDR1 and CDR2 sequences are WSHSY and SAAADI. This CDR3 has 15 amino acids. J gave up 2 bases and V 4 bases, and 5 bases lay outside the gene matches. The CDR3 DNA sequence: TGCGCCAGCAGTGTGGCCAGGGGGACCAAAAACATTCAGTACTTC. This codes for CASSVARGTKNIQYF.

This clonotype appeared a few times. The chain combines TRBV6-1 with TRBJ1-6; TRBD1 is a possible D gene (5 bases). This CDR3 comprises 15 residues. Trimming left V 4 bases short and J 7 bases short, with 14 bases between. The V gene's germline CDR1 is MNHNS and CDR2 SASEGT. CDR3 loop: CASSVTGRGNSPLHF. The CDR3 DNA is TGTGCCAGCAGTGTAACGGGACGGGGAAATTCACCCCTCCACTTT.

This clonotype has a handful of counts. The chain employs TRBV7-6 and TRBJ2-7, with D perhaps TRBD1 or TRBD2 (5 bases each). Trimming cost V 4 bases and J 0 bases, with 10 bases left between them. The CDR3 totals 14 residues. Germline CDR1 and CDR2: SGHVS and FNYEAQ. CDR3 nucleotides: TGTGCCAGCAGCTACGGGGCAAACTCCTACGAGCAGTACTTC. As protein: CASSYGANSYEQYF.

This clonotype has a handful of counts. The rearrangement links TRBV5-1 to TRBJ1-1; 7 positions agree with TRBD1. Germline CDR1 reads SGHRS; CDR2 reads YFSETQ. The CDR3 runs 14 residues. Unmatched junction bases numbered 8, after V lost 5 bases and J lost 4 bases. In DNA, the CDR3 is TGCGCCAGCAGTATTTCAGGGGGAGGCACTGAAGCTTTCTTT. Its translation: CASSISGGGTEAFF.

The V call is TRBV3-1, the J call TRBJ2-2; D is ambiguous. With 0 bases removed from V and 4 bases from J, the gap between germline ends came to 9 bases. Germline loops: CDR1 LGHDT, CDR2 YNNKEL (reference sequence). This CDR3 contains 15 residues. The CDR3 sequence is CASSQDWAGTGELFF. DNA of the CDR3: TGTGCCAGCAGCCAAGATTGGGCAGGCACCGGGGAGCTGTTTTTT.

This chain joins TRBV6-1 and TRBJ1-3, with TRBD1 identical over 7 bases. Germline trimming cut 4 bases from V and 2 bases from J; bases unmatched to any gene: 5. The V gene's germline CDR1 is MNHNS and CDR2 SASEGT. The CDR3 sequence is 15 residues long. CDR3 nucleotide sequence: TGTGCCAGCAGTGTGGGACAGTTCCCTGGAAACACCATATATTTT. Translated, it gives CASSVGQFPGNTIYF.

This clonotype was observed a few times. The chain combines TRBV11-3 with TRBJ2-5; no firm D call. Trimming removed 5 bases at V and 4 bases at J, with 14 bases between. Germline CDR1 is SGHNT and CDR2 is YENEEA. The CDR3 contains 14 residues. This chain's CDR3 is CASSRTSSGETQYF. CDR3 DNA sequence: TGTGCCAGCAGCCGGACCAGCAGTGGAGAGACCCAGTACTTC.

The CDR3 spells CASSLGGPAADTQYF. The CDR3 DNA reads TGCGCCAGCAGCTTGGGGGGACCGGCGGCAGATACGCAGTATTTT. The V and J genes are TRBV5-1 and TRBJ2-3; either TRBD1 or TRBD2 may fit D (5 bases each). Per germline, CDR1 SGHRS and CDR2 YFSETQ. V shed 0 bases and J shed 4 bases, with 12 bases lying between them. This CDR3 has 15 amino acids.

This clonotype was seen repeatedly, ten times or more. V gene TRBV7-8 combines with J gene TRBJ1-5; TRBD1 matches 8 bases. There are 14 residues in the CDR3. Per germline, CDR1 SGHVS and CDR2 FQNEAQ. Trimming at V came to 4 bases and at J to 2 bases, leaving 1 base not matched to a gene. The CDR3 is CASSSGGGNQPQHF. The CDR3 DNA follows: TGTGCCAGCAGCTCAGGGGGCGGCAATCAGCCCCAGCATTTT. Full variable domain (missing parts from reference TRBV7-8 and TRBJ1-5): GAGVSQSPRYKVAKRGQDVALRCDPISGHVSLFWYQQALGQGPEFLTYFQNEAQLDKSGLPSDRFFAERPEGSVSTLKIQRTQQEDSAVYLCASSSGGGNQPQHFGDGTRLSIL.

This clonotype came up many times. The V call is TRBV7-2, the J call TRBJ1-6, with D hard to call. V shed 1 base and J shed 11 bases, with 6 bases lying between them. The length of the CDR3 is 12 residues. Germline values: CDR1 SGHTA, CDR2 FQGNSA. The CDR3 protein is CASSLGRAPLHF. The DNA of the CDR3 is TGTGCCAGCAGCTTAGGGCGGGCACCCCTCCACTTT.